A single sample gave rise to the 31 T cell receptor beta chains below, sequenced in a study of T-cell memory formation after mild COVID-19. MiXCR, applied by TCRdb to the 5' RACE reads, yields one record per CDR3 protein. The table includes 30,000 to 50,000 distinct CDR3 sequences, about 6.1% detected once. Sequenced input: PBMCs or a T cell subset sorted from them (not recorded which). The receptors were gathered from an adult who had mild COVID-19 (a few samples of this study predate the infection). Cell type and time point are not known.

The V gene is TRBV3-1, the J gene TRBJ2-7, with D hard to call. Germline-derived CDR1 and CDR2 are LGHDT and YNNKEL (reference sequence). Trimming took off 6 bases at V and 4 bases at J, with 7 bases between the two ends. There are 11 residues in the CDR3. CDR3 DNA sequence: TGTGCCAGCAGTCGCTATTACGAGCAGTACTTC. Protein product: CASSRYYEQYF.

The chain combines TRBV7-8 with TRBJ2-7; TRBD1 agrees at 10 bases. With 5 bases clipped from V and 5 bases from J, the junction kept 12 bases outside the gene matches. CDR3 length equals 16 residues. Germline loops: CDR1 SGHVS, CDR2 FQNEAQ. The CDR3 nucleotides read TGTGCCAGCAGCCGGACCGCCGGGACAGGGGTCCACGAGCAGTACTTC. Protein sequence: CASSRTAGTGVHEQYF.

The table lists this clonotype with a few counts. The chain employs TRBV15 and TRBJ2-7; 8 bases match TRBD1. The ends lost 1 base at V and 2 bases at J; junction bases unmatched: 10. From germline, CDR1 is LNHNV and CDR2 YYDKDF (reference sequence). The CDR3 extends over 17 amino acids. CDR3 sequence reads: CATSRGGASGQAYEQYF. In DNA, the CDR3 is TGTGCCACCAGCAGAGGGGGAGCTTCGGGACAGGCCTACGAGCAGTACTTC.

The rearrangement joins TRBV12-3 or TRBV12-4 to TRBJ2-1; D gene uncertain. This CDR3 is 16 amino acids long. V was pared by 3 bases and J by 9 bases, with 21 bases between. The CDR3 reads CASSFGPEGLGGEQFF. The CDR3 region has the DNA TGTGCCAGCAGTTTTGGCCCGGAAGGGCTAGGCGGTGAGCAGTTCTTC.

A note on this clonotype: The junction differs from germline at one of its ends, possibly a read error. The chain carries TRBV7-7 and TRBJ1-1; D is uncertain. This CDR3 is built from 13 residues. Germline V lookup: CDR1 SSHAT, CDR2 FNYEAQ (reference sequence). The CDR3 spells CASSFEGSTEAFF. CDR3 coding DNA: TGTGCTAGCAGCTTCGAAGGGAGCACTGAAGCTTTCTTT.

This clonotype was counted at least ten times. The chain uses TRBV5-1 and TRBJ2-1, with D possibly being TRBD2 (5 bases). This CDR3 comprises 13 residues. Trimming removed 4 bases from V and 13 bases from J, with 18 bases in between. Germline V gives CDR1 SGHRS, CDR2 YFSETQ. This chain's CDR3 is CASSVTLLGEQFF. The CDR3 DNA reads as TGCGCCAGCAGCGTGACCCTTTTGGGAGAACAGTTCTTC. Using reference TRBV5-1 and TRBJ2-1 for the parts outside the CDR3, the full variable domain is KAGVTQTPRYLIKTRGQQVTLSCSPISGHRSVSWYQQTPGQGLQFLFEYFSETQRNKGNFPGRFSGRQFSNSRSEMNVSTLELGDSALYLCASSVTLLGEQFFGPGTRLTVL.

The chain is built from TRBV2 and TRBJ2-1, with no clear D. The CDR3 covers 11 residues. CDR1 and CDR2 from the germline V gene are SNHLY and FYNNEI. V was trimmed by 6 bases and J by 6 bases, leaving 6 bases between them. The chain's CDR3 is CASRYANEQFF. In DNA form, the CDR3 reads TGTGCCAGCAGGTACGCCAATGAGCAGTTCTTC.

This clonotype was seen a handful of times. The chain is built from TRBV5-1 and TRBJ1-4, with D perhaps matching TRBD1 (5 bases). The CDR3 is 14 amino acids. Germline lookup yields CDR1 SGHRS and CDR2 YFSETQ. Trimming cost V 0 bases and J 8 bases, with 11 bases left between them. CDR3 in amino acids: CASSLGRGQEKLFF. CDR3 bases: TGCGCCAGCAGCTTGGGAAGGGGCCAGGAAAAACTGTTTTTT. The full variable domain, in which reference TRBV5-1 and TRBJ1-4 provide the parts outside the CDR3, is KAGVTQTPRYLIKTRGQQVTLSCSPISGHRSVSWYQQTPGQGLQFLFEYFSETQRNKGNFPGRFSGRQFSNSRSEMNVSTLELGDSALYLCASSLGRGQEKLFFGSGTQLSVL.

This clonotype was counted at least ten times. This sequence joins TRBV20-1 and TRBJ2-7; D possibly corresponds to TRBD2 (5 bases). The CDR3 runs 15 residues. Trimming cost V 0 bases and J 7 bases, with 19 bases left between them. In germline, CDR1 is DFQATT, CDR2 SNEGSKA (reference sequence). This CDR3 is CSARETRTRRWEQYF. As DNA, the CDR3 is TGCAGTGCTAGAGAAACACGCACGAGGAGGTGGGAGCAGTACTTC.

This clonotype turned up a few times. The chain uses TRBV20-1 and TRBJ2-2; no reliable D call. CDR3 length: 13 residues. CDR1 and CDR2 (germline): DFQATT, SNEGSKA (reference sequence). Trimming took off 6 bases at V and 5 bases at J, with 13 bases between the two ends. The CDR3 DNA reads TGCAGTGCAGAAATTACTCAAACCGGGGAGCTGTTTTTT. Amino acid sequence: CSAEITQTGELFF.

The J gene is TRBJ1-1, the V gene TRBV3-1, with D possibly matching TRBD1 (5 bases). Germline V gene data show CDR1 as LGHDT and CDR2 as YNNKEL (reference sequence). Trimming left V 5 bases short and J 4 bases short, with 14 bases between. The CDR3 spans 14 residues. The CDR3 loop reads CASSGQGGGTEAFF. For the CDR3, the DNA is TGTGCCAGCAGCGGGCAGGGTGGCGGCACTGAAGCTTTCTTT.

At least ten counts were recorded for this clonotype. The chain combines TRBV7-2 with TRBJ2-7; D not certain. The V end was cut by 1 base, the J end by 0 bases, with 10 bases between. Germline lookup yields CDR1 SGHTA and CDR2 FQGNSA. The CDR3 length is 15 residues. The CDR3 is CASSLDPGHSYEQYF. CDR3 coding DNA: TGTGCCAGCAGCTTAGATCCGGGCCACTCCTACGAGCAGTACTTC.

This clonotype was observed a few times. The rearrangement joins TRBV7-2 to TRBJ1-6; D unclear. In germline, CDR1 is SGHTA, CDR2 FQGNSA. Between the trimmed V and J ends, which lost 1 base and 3 bases, there was a span of 10 bases. This CDR3 contains 16 residues. Here the CDR3 reads CASSLGGTNYNSPLHF. In DNA form, the CDR3 reads TGTGCCAGCAGCTTAGGAGGAACCAACTATAATTCACCCCTCCACTTT.

This clonotype was detected many times. This sequence joins TRBV7-6 and TRBJ2-1; the D call may be TRBD1 or TRBD2 (5 bases each). Germline lookup yields CDR1 SGHVS and CDR2 FNYEAQ. The CDR3 consists of 15 residues. V lost 5 bases, J lost 6 bases, and 17 bases lay in between. The CDR3 DNA sequence: TGTGCCAGCAGCCCCGCCAGGGAGTATAGCAATGAGCAGTTCTTC. Translating gives CASSPAREYSNEQFF.

This clonotype occurred many times. The J gene is TRBJ1-1, the V gene TRBV6-6; D gene ambiguous. This CDR3 contains 14 residues. V was shortened by 2 bases and J by 0 bases, with 7 bases between the two germline ends. CDR1 and CDR2 (germline): MNHNY, SVGAGI (reference sequence). CDR3 DNA sequence: TGTGCCAGCAGTTACGGGCGGCTGAACACTGAAGCTTTCTTT. This sequence encodes CASSYGRLNTEAFF.

Ten or more counts support this clonotype. V usage is TRBV7-9 and J usage is TRBJ1-4; the D is unclear. This CDR3 region has 12 residues. Germline V gene data show CDR1 as SEHNR and CDR2 as FQNEAQ (reference sequence). V was shortened by 1 base and J by 7 bases, with 4 bases between the two germline ends. This CDR3 reads CASSLDGEKLFF. The CDR3 DNA reads TGTGCCAGCAGCTTAGACGGTGAAAAACTGTTTTTT.

This clonotype was counted ten times or more. The rearrangement links TRBV15 to TRBJ1-1; D ambiguous. The V gene lost 2 bases and the J gene lost 2 bases, with 15 bases spanning the gap. CDR3 length: 16 residues. Germline V lookup: CDR1 LNHNV, CDR2 YYDKDF (reference sequence). The CDR3 coding sequence is TGTGCCACCAGCAGAAACCAGGTCGGAGGAAACACTGAAGCTTTCTTT. Translated: CATSRNQVGGNTEAFF.

The chain is built from TRBV6-5 and TRBJ2-7, with 14 positions matching TRBD2. The V gene's germline CDR1 is MNHEY and CDR2 SVGAGI. V trimming: 6 bases; J trimming: 3 bases; junction bases outside the gene matches: 7. CDR3 length equals 16 residues. The CDR3 protein is CASRSPGLAGGYEQYF. For the CDR3, the DNA is TGTGCCAGCAGGTCCCCAGGACTAGCGGGAGGCTACGAGCAGTACTTC.

The sample holds many counts of this clonotype. V usage is TRBV7-3 and J usage is TRBJ2-3; a possible D gene is TRBD1 (6 bases). In germline, CDR1 is SGHTA, CDR2 FQGTGA. CDR3 length equals 14 residues. Trimming cost V 9 bases and J 0 bases, with 13 bases left between them. CDR3 in amino acids: CASRRGSSTDTQYF. The CDR3 coding sequence is TGTGCCAGTCGTAGGGGGTCTAGCACAGATACGCAGTATTTT.

The chain employs TRBV7-2 and TRBJ2-5; the D call may be TRBD1 or TRBD2 (5 bases each). This CDR3 has 14 residues. CDR1 SGHTA and CDR2 FQGNSA come from the germline V gene. V lost 0 bases and J lost 1, with 6 bases in between. The CDR3 protein is CASSLAGTQETQYF. As DNA, the CDR3 is TGTGCCAGCAGCTTAGCGGGGACCCAAGAGACCCAGTACTTC.

There are many counts of this clonotype. The V and J genes are TRBV12-3 or TRBV12-4 and TRBJ2-3; TRBD2 agrees at 9 bases. V was pared by 3 bases and J by 6 bases, with 7 bases of the junction left unmatched. There are 15 residues in the CDR3. The CDR3 nucleotides are TGTGCCAGCAGTTTTTCGGCGGGGGGGCCGGATACGCAGTATTTT. Amino acid sequence: CASSFSAGGPDTQYF.

This chain links TRBV5-1 with TRBJ1-4; no clear D. There are 14 residues in the CDR3. Germline CDR1 is SGHRS and CDR2 is YFSETQ. V gave up 3 bases and J gave up 1 base, with 7 bases separating them. CDR3 sequence: CASSSGRTNEKLFF. CDR3 DNA sequence: TGCGCCAGCAGCTCCGGGCGAACTAATGAAAAACTGTTTTTT.

The chain is built from TRBV12-3 or TRBV12-4 and TRBJ1-1; no firm D call. Trimming took 2 bases from V and 1 from J, leaving 8 bases between them. The CDR3 covers 14 residues. CDR3 nucleotides: TGTGCCAGCAGTTTAATTGGCGGGAACACTGAAGCTTTCTTT. As protein: CASSLIGGNTEAFF.

Only one count was recorded for this clonotype. This chain connects TRBV20-1 to TRBJ1-1; 7 positions match TRBD1. The junction had 6 bases not matched to a gene; V was cut back by 1 base and J by 1 base. Germline V gene sequence: CDR1 DFQATT, CDR2 SNEGSKA (reference sequence). This CDR3 contains 15 residues. The CDR3 DNA reads TGCAGTGCTAGAGGCTTTACAGGGGCGAACACTGAAGCTTTCTTT. Protein sequence: CSARGFTGANTEAFF.

The table lists this clonotype with a few counts. The J gene is TRBJ2-7, the V gene TRBV28; the D gene is possibly TRBD2 (5 bases). Germline CDR1 MDHEN, CDR2 SYDVKM. The length of the CDR3 is 16 residues. Trimming removed 6 bases at V and 0 bases at J, with 18 bases between. The CDR3: CASSIIGRSSSYEQYF. CDR3 coding DNA: TGTGCCAGCAGCATTATAGGGAGATCCAGCTCCTACGAGCAGTACTTC.

The CDR3 loop is CASEGDYYGYTF. The CDR3, as DNA: TGTGCCAGCGAAGGGGATTACTATGGCTACACCTTC. The chain joins TRBV21-1 to TRBJ1-2; the tabulated D call, TRBD1, remains unverified against the DNA. TRBV21-1 is a pseudogene locus. CDR3 length: 12 amino acids.

This clonotype was observed a few times. V and J are TRBV10-3 and TRBJ2-5, with TRBD2 identical over 10 bases. The CDR3 is 14 residues long. Germline loops: CDR1 ENHRY, CDR2 SYGVKD. Germline trimming cut 6 bases from V and 4 bases from J; bases unmatched to any gene: 5. In DNA, the CDR3 is TGTGCCATCAGCCCAGCGGGGGGGCGAGAGACCCAGTACTTC. Residues: CAISPAGGRETQYF.

Many counts were recorded for this clonotype. The chain joins TRBV7-2 to TRBJ2-3, with 8 bases identical to TRBD2. V dropped 4 bases and J dropped 1; count of bases not matched to a gene: 7. CDR1 and CDR2 (germline): SGHTA, FQGNSA. This CDR3 contains 16 residues. In DNA, the CDR3 is TGTGCCAGCAGCTCCTGGACTAGCAGACGCACAGATACGCAGTATTTT. As protein: CASSSWTSRRTDTQYF. Using reference TRBV7-2 and TRBJ2-3 for the parts outside the CDR3, the full variable domain is GAGVSQSPSNKVTEKGKDVELRCDPISGHTALYWYRQSLGQGLEFLIYFQGNSAPDKSGLPSDRFSAERTGGSVSTLTIQRTQQEDSAVYLCASSSWTSRRTDTQYFGPGTRLTVL.

This clonotype was found many times. The rearrangement joins TRBV19 to TRBJ1-1; TRBD1 matches at 12 bases. The V and J ends lost 7 bases and 9 bases, in that order; junction bases with no gene match: 6. CDR1 and CDR2 from the germline V gene are LNHDA and SQIVND (reference sequence). The CDR3 has 13 amino acids. This CDR3 reads CASTVGTGGQAFF. CDR3 in DNA: TGTGCCAGTACCGTGGGGACAGGGGGCCAAGCTTTCTTT.

There are a few counts of this clonotype. The V and J genes are TRBV20-1 and TRBJ2-3, with D perhaps TRBD2 (7 bases). CDR3 length: 16 amino acids. CDR1 DFQATT and CDR2 SNEGSKA come from the germline V gene (reference sequence). Trimming left V 1 base short and J 4 bases short, with 18 bases between. In DNA, the CDR3 is TGCAGTGCTAGAGCCACAAGGGGGGGCCAGCCAGATACGCAGTATTTT. This translates into CSARATRGGQPDTQYF.

This clonotype was counted a few times. The V gene is TRBV14, the J gene TRBJ2-5; 10 bases map to TRBD2. This CDR3 has 16 residues. V gave up 0 bases and J gave up 10 bases; unmatched junction bases: 11. Looked up from germline, CDR1 is SGHDN and CDR2 is FVKESK. CDR3 protein: CASSQDWLAGVSVQYF. In DNA form, the CDR3 reads TGTGCCAGCAGCCAAGACTGGCTAGCGGGAGTTTCGGTCCAGTACTTC.